Sequencing of this T cell receptor beta chain was carried out in a study of T cells after yellow fever vaccination. Broader study findings: A secondary response was less intense yet reached its peak sooner, at day 5 versus 15. FACS-sorted repertoires could harbor abundant contaminating bulk-population clonotypes.

As concerns this clonotype: Its matching antigen is unknown.

TCRdb re-called the 5' RACE reads with MiXCR, one entry per CDR3 protein. In the table there are fewer than 650,000 distinct CDR3 sequences, about a fifth of which are singletons. Per germline, CDR1 DFQATT and CDR2 SNEGSKA (reference sequence). CDR3 size: 13 residues. V was cut by 6 bases and J by 1 base, with 12 bases left in between. The chain recombines TRBV20-1 with TRBJ2-5; no clear D gene. The source is a young man who received the YFV17D yellow fever vaccine. The specimen comprised PBMCs, sampled about 21 days after the first yellow fever vaccination. The CDR3 loop reads CSAQVQPQETQYF. The CDR3 DNA reads as TGCAGTGCCCAGGTACAGCCCCAAGAGACCCAGTACTTC.